A single TCR beta chain is shown here with its context. The data are from a study of shared clonotypes between healthy human individuals. The method was immunoSEQ multiplex PCR; TCRdb's version includes in-frame clones alone and lacks a portion of them. This repertoire shows about 510,000 clones, roughly 85% found once; its top ten account for around 13%. The CDR3 has 14 residues. Trimming cost V 7 bases and J 0 bases, with 13 bases left between them. The germline V gene encodes CDR1 LNHDA and CDR2 SQIVND (reference sequence). The source is a woman aged 40 to 50 in good health. Some clones in this sample may be carry-over from other donors' samples. V is TRBV19 and J is TRBJ2-7; D may correspond to TRBD1 or TRBD2 (5 bases each). Sequences were obtained from PBMCs. This CDR3 is CASKGTVSSYEQYF. CDR3 nucleotide sequence: TGTGCCAGTAAAGGGACGGTGAGCTCCTACGAGCAGTACTTC.